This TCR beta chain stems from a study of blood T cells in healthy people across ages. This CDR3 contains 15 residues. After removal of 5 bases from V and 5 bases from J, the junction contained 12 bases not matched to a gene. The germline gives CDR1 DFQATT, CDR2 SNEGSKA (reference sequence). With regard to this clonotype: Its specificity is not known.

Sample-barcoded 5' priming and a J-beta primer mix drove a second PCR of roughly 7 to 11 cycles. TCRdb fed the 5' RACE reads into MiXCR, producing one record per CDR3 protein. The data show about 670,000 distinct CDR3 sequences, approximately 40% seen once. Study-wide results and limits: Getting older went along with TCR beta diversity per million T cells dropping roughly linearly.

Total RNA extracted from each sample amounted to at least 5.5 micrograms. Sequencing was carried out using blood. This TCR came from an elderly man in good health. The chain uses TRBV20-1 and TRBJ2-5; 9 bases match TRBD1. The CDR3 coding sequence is TGCAGTGCTTTCATCCGGGACAGGGTGGTGGAGACCCAGTACTTC. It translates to CSAFIRDRVVETQYF.